One sample yielded the 18 T cell receptor beta chains listed below, sequenced in a study of tissue T cells after allogeneic stem cell transplantation. The data were produced by immunoSEQ multiplex PCR, yet TCRdb's version contains in-frame clones alone and is incomplete. The table lists about 48,000 clones, about 73% of them singletons. Specimen: sorted cells pooled from one or two spleens. The receptors were gathered from a pool of C57BL/6 mice in good health.

This clone was observed a few times. Each gene name is a mouse one. The CDR3 goes on 1 residue after the read ends, and that part is filled in from the germline J gene. Other nucleotide sequences in the sample specify the same CDR3. This chain joins TRBV20 and TRBJ1-2, with 11 bases fitting TRBD1. This CDR3 has 13 amino acids. CDR1 GFQATS and CDR2 STVNSAI come from the germline V gene. V lost 5 bases to trimming and J lost 2 bases; unmatched junction nucleotides: 1. The CDR3 bases that were read are TGTGGTGCTGGGACAGGGGGGAACTCCGACTACACC. Protein product: CGAGTGGNSDYT. The full CDR3 protein reads CGAGTGGNSDYTF.

As concerns this clone: Gene names follow the mouse nomenclature. The CDR3 end is not reached by the read, which stops 1 residue before it; the germline J gene fills it in. The rearrangement links TRBV5 to TRBJ2-5; 7 nucleotides match TRBD1. After removal of 4 bases from V and 5 bases from J, the junction contained 3 bases not matched to a gene. CDR1 and CDR2 from the germline V gene are LGHNA and YNLKQL (reference sequence). The CDR3 runs to 13 residues. CDR3 protein: CASSPSGGDTQYF. The sequenced CDR3 bases are TGTGCCAGCAGCCCCTCAGGGGGAGACACCCAGTAC.

This clone has just one count. Mouse gene names and germline throughout. Read coverage stops 1 residue before the CDR3 terminus; the germline J gene supplies the remainder. V usage is TRBV12-1 and J usage is TRBJ2-3, with 9 bases identical to TRBD1. The trim removed 3 bases at V and 1 base at J, leaving 7 bases unmatched. Per the germline V gene, CDR1 is SGHSN and CDR2 is HYEKVE. The CDR3 is 16 residues long. CDR3 DNA (partial): TGTGCCAGCTCTAACCGGGACAGGGCCGGTGCAGAAACGCTGTAT. Protein: CASSNRDRAGAETLY. Given in full, the CDR3 is CASSNRDRAGAETLYF.

About this clone itself: Genes and germline come from the mouse. From the germline J gene comes the end of the CDR3, since the read stops 1 residue before it. V usage is TRBV13-3 and J usage is TRBJ2-4; 10 bases are shared with TRBD2. J was trimmed by 7 bases and V by 2 bases; bases with no gene match: 10. CDR3 size: 16 residues. CDR1 and CDR2 from the germline V gene are NNHDY and SYVADS. Incomplete CDR3 DNA: TGTGCCAGCAGTGACCCGGGACTGGGGAGAGAGGACACCTTGTAC. As protein: CASSDPGLGREDTLY. The entire CDR3 reads CASSDPGLGREDTLYF.

Notes on this clone: Gene names are mouse gene names. The read ends 1 residue early relative to the CDR3; the germline J gene fills the gap. J is TRBJ1-2 and V is TRBV1, with D tentatively TRBD1 (6 bases). Trimming removed 1 base at V and 1 base at J, with 10 bases between. This CDR3 region has 15 residues. The germline gives CDR1 NSQYPW, CDR2 LRSPGD (reference sequence). CDR3 DNA (partial): TGCACCTGCAGTGCAGGAAGGGGGGGAAACTCCGACTACACC. Translating gives CTCSAGRGGNSDYT. The CDR3, in full, reads CTCSAGRGGNSDYTF.

Worth noting for this clone: Gene names follow the mouse nomenclature. Coverage ceases 1 residue before the CDR3 finishes, and the germline J gene fills in the end. The J gene is TRBJ2-4, the V gene TRBV12-2; tentatively, D is TRBD2 (5 bases). CDR1 SGHLS and CDR2 HYDKME come from the germline V gene. V lost 4 bases and J 0 bases, leaving 10 bases between the germline ends. The CDR3 runs to 14 residues. The CDR3 here is CASSRLSSQNTLYF. CDR3 DNA, as far as it was read: TGTGCCAGCTCAAGACTGTCTAGTCAAAACACCTTGTAC.

The table lists this clone with a few counts. These gene names are mouse names. The read ends 1 residue shy of where the CDR3 ends; the end is completed using the germline J gene. This sample includes further DNA sequences coding for the same CDR3. The gene calls are TRBV13-3 and TRBJ1-3; D remains unclear. The germline V and J ends were trimmed by 0 bases and 0 bases, with 4 bases remaining between them. Germline lookup yields CDR1 NNHDY and CDR2 SYVADS. This CDR3 is built from 14 residues. This CDR3 is CASSDGYSGNTLYF. The sequenced part of the CDR3 DNA is TGTGCCAGCAGTGATGGATATTCTGGAAATACGCTCTAT.

Regarding this clone: The gene names given are mouse names. The read terminates 1 residue ahead of where the CDR3 ends, so the germline J gene completes it. The chain employs TRBV13-2 and TRBJ2-3; 7 bases match TRBD1. Per germline, CDR1 NNHNN and CDR2 SYGAGS (reference sequence). Trimming removed 2 bases from V and 0 bases from J; junction bases left unmatched: 3. The CDR3 has 15 amino acids. The sequenced part of the CDR3 DNA is TGTGCCAGCGGTGACCACAGGGGTAGTGCAGAAACGCTGTAT. Its protein is CASGDHRGSAETLY. The CDR3 in its entirety is CASGDHRGSAETLYF.

On this clone itself: Gene names are mouse gene names. The read ends 1 residue shy of where the CDR3 ends; the end is completed using the germline J gene. The chain links TRBV1 to TRBJ2-3, with 9 bases fitting TRBD1. CDR1 and CDR2 (germline): NSQYPW, LRSPGD (reference sequence). Germline trimming cut 6 bases from V and 0 bases from J; bases unmatched to any gene: 1. The CDR3 is 14 residues long. The chain's CDR3 is CTCRQGASAETLYF. CDR3 DNA, as far as it was read: TGCACCTGCAGACAGGGGGCGAGTGCAGAAACGCTGTAT.

As for this clone: The gene names here belong to mouse. The CDR3 end falls 1 residue outside the read, so it is completed with the germline J gene. The gene calls are TRBV19 and TRBJ1-1; 7 bases are shared with TRBD1. The length of the CDR3 is 14 residues. The J segment lost 5 bases and the V segment lost 1 base, leaving 5 bases of the junction unmatched. Looked up from germline, CDR1 is FNHDT and CDR2 is SITEND (reference sequence). The CDR3 loop reads CASSISTGVTEVFF. Incomplete CDR3 DNA: TGTGCCAGCAGTATAAGCACAGGGGTTACAGAAGTCTTC.

This clone was seen a few times. All gene names here are mouse names. Read coverage stops 1 residue before the CDR3 terminus; the germline J gene supplies the remainder. The rearrangement uses TRBV19 and TRBJ2-7; 9 nucleotides line up with TRBD1. Germline lookup yields CDR1 FNHDT and CDR2 SITEND (reference sequence). The CDR3 sequence is 14 residues long. The J segment lost 2 bases and the V segment lost 3 bases, leaving 3 bases of the junction unmatched. CDR3 amino acids: CASSNDRGTYEQYF. The CDR3 DNA, read in part, is TGTGCCAGCAGTAACGACAGGGGGACCTATGAACAGTAC.

In the case of this clone: The gene symbols are mouse symbols. The DNA ends 1 residue before the CDR3 does, and the rest of the CDR3 is filled in from the germline J gene. The V and J genes are TRBV2 and TRBJ2-3, with D tentatively TRBD2 (6 bases). The V end lost 0 bases, the J end lost 0 bases, and 10 bases lay between the germline ends. The CDR3 contains 16 residues. The germline CDR1 and CDR2 sequences are LGHNA and YSYQKL. CDR3 amino acids: CASSQEVGVSAETLYF. The DNA read from the CDR3 is TGTGCCAGCAGCCAAGAGGTGGGGGTTAGTGCAGAAACGCTGTAT.

Concerning this clone: Here the gene names and germline are mouse. The read is 1 residue too short to cover the CDR3 end, so that end is filled in from the germline J gene. The chain employs TRBV13-3 and TRBJ2-7; D might be TRBD2 (6 bases). V dropped 4 bases and J dropped 7 bases, with 12 bases sitting between them. From germline, CDR1 is NNHDY and CDR2 SYVADS. This CDR3 has 12 residues. The sequenced part of the CDR3 DNA is TGTGCCAGCAGTTGGACTGATCGGGAACAGTAC. Residues: CASSWTDREQY. The full CDR3 protein reads CASSWTDREQYF.

Regarding this clone: Mouse names are used for the genes. CDR3 bases read: TGTGCCAGCGGTGACGGGACTGGGGGGTTTGAACAGTAC. Translated, it gives CASGDGTGGFEQY. The whole CDR3 protein is CASGDGTGGFEQYF. The V gene is TRBV13-2, the J gene TRBJ2-7; 12 bases align to TRBD2. The read is 1 residue too short to cover the CDR3 end, so that end is filled in from the germline J gene. The CDR3 is 14 amino acids. CDR1 and CDR2 (germline): NNHNN, SYGAGS (reference sequence). Trimming at V came to 2 bases and at J to 6 bases, leaving 3 bases not matched to a gene.

As concerns this clone: Gene and germline names: mouse. The DNA ends 1 residue before the CDR3 does, and the rest of the CDR3 is filled in from the germline J gene. The chain joins TRBV31 to TRBJ1-4; D is possibly TRBD1 (5 bases). Trimming took off 1 base at V and 2 bases at J, with 8 bases between the two ends. Germline CDR1 is GKSSPN and CDR2 is SITVG. The CDR3 has 14 amino acids. CDR3 amino acids: CAWSPGQSNERLFF. The DNA read from the CDR3 is TGTGCCTGGAGTCCCGGACAATCCAACGAAAGATTATTT.

As for this clone: Genes and germline are mouse. CDR3 residues: CASSLTGATGQLYF. The sequenced CDR3 bases are TGTGCCAGCAGCCTGACAGGGGCCACCGGGCAGCTCTAC. The V call is TRBV3, the J call TRBJ2-2; 8 bases line up with TRBD1. Read sequence stops 1 residue before the CDR3 end, and the germline J gene provides the missing end. The CDR3 spans 14 residues. Unmatched junction bases numbered 3, after V lost 5 bases and J lost 4 bases. Germline CDR1 and CDR2: SNHLY and FYNGKV (reference sequence).

This clone appeared a few times. Gene names and germline refer to mouse. The CDR3 is cut off 1 residue early in the read; its end comes from the germline J gene. V is TRBV13-1 and J is TRBJ2-1; TRBD2 agrees at 8 bases. The V gene end was trimmed by 2 bases and the J gene end by 3 bases; junction bases not matched to a gene: 4. This CDR3 is built from 15 residues. Germline CDR1 reads NSHNY; CDR2 reads SYGAGN. CDR3 region: CASSESGGGYAEQFF. The CDR3 DNA, read in part, is TGTGCCAGCAGTGAAAGTGGGGGGGGCTATGCTGAGCAGTTC.

About this clone: Gene names and germline match the mouse. The read stops 1 residue short of the end of the CDR3; the missing end is completed from the germline J gene. The chain uses TRBV13-2 and TRBJ1-1, with 7 bases matching TRBD1. This CDR3 has 15 amino acids. J lost 0 bases, V lost 0 bases, and 2 bases had no gene match. CDR1 and CDR2 (germline): NNHNN, SYGAGS (reference sequence). CDR3 loop: CASGDAGGANTEVFF. CDR3 DNA (partial): TGTGCCAGCGGTGATGCAGGGGGGGCAAACACAGAAGTCTTC.